This is a list of T cell receptor beta chains from one sample in a study of cytomegalovirus exposure and HLA in healthy donors. Clones were sequenced by immunoSEQ multiplex PCR, and TCRdb holds only the in-frame ones, with some missing. The sample records over 150,000 clones, under 95% being singletons. The sample comprised PBMCs. The receptors shown here come from a woman aged 18-29 years in good health and CMV-seropositive. The CDR3 runs from the conserved cysteine through the conserved F or W. D genes are given only for firm matches. Size values are once, few and many counts, or a class for expanded clones, and some rows have none.

J gene | V gene | CDR3 length | D gene | clone size | CDR3 protein | CDR3 DNA
TRBJ2-1 | TRBV7-9 | 15 | TRBD2 | . | CASSRGTSGVNEQFF | TGTGCCAGCAGCAGGGGGACTAGCGGGGTGAATGAGCAGTTCTTC
TRBJ2-7 | TRBV7-2 | 15 | . | few | CASSLEGRWTNEQYF | TGTGCCAGCAGCTTAGAGGGGCGGTGGACCAACGAGCAGTACTTC
TRBJ1-5 | TRBV28 | 14 | . | . | CASSFLRVDQPQHF | TGTGCCAGCAGTTTTCTGAGGGTCGATCAGCCCCAGCATTTT
TRBJ2-1 | TRBV6-5 | 14 | TRBD2 | . | CASRVIAGANEQFF | TGTGCCAGCAGGGTGATAGCGGGGGCGAATGAGCAGTTCTTC
TRBJ1-5 | TRBV5-6 | 14 | TRBD1 | . | CASSAGTDGQPQHF | TGTGCCAGCAGCGCTGGGACAGACGGTCAGCCCCAGCATTTT
TRBJ1-2 | TRBV5-1 | 14 | . | . | CASSPGQVMAGYTF | TGCGCCAGCAGCCCAGGACAAGTTATGGCTGGCTACACCTTC
TRBJ1-5 | TRBV11-2 | 15 | . | . | CASSPSGGDDQPQHF | TGTGCCAGCAGCCCCAGCGGGGGGGACGATCAGCCCCAGCATTTT
TRBJ2-7 | TRBV7-6 | 14 | TRBD1 | . | CASSFGTGDYEQYF | TGTGCCAGCAGCTTTGGGACAGGTGACTACGAGCAGTACTTC
TRBJ2-3 | TRBV4-2 | 13 | . | few | CASQSGSTDTQYF | TGTGCCAGCCAATCGGGAAGCACAGATACGCAGTATTTT
TRBJ2-7 | TRBV9 | 22 | TRBD2 | . | CASSAPSRTSGRAAYFTYEQYF | TGTGCCAGCAGCGCCCCCTCCCGGACTAGCGGGAGGGCAGCATACTTCACCTACGAGCAGTACTTC